These 17 T cell receptor beta chains came from one sample sequenced in a study of CXCR3-negative and CXCR3-positive naive CD8 T cells. No antigen is known for these receptors. All TRB cDNA libraries came from 5' RACE performed with UMI labels. Each CDR3 protein gets one entry in TCRdb, which reprocessed the 5' RACE reads and gives no DNA. This table holds roughly 110,000 distinct CDR3 sequences. Study-level points and caveats: CXCR3-expressing naive cells carried TRB CDR3s more hydrophobic than those of CXCR3-negative naive cells.

Source material: naive CXCR3+ CD8+ T cells from blood. The subset: CD45RO-CCR7+CD27+CD95- naive CD8+ T cells expressing CXCR3 (TNR3+). Every receptor here comes from a human donor in good health. Some clones in this sample may be carry-over from other donors' samples.

The chain joins TRBV13 to TRBJ1-2; TCRdb designates TRBD1, a call that cannot be tested without DNA. Germline lookup yields CDR1 PRHDT and CDR2 FYEKMQ (reference sequence). There are 18 residues in the CDR3. CDR3 in amino acids: CASSLRRQGPIANYGYTF.

The chain couples TRBV20-1 to TRBJ2-1; absent DNA, TCRdb's TRBD2 call cannot be checked. The CDR3 covers 13 residues. The germline V gene has CDR1 DFQATT and CDR2 SNEGSKA (reference sequence). This CDR3 is CSARDGQRGLQFF.

V usage is TRBV29-1 and J usage is TRBJ1-1; TCRdb gives TRBD1 as the D gene, but with no DNA this cannot be confirmed. Germline CDR1 SQVTM, CDR2 ANQGSEA. The CDR3 extends over 11 amino acids. The CDR3 loop is CSARGGTEAFF. The complete variable domain, with remaining parts taken from reference TRBV29-1 and TRBJ1-1, reads SAVISQKPSRDICQRGTSLTIQCQVDSQVTMMFWYRQQPGQSLTLIATANQGSEATYESGFVIDKFPISRPNLTFSTLTVSNMSPEDSSIYLCSARGGTEAFFGQGTRLTVV.

The genes are TRBV5-1 and TRBJ2-7; TCRdb outputs TRBD1, but without DNA this stays unchecked. The CDR3 totals 16 residues. Looked up from germline, CDR1 is SGHRS and CDR2 is YFSETQ. CDR3 region: CASSLDGTTPSYEQYF.

This chain connects TRBV29-1 to TRBJ1-4. The CDR3 has 14 amino acids. Germline-derived CDR1 and CDR2 are SQVTM and ANQGSEA. The CDR3 spells CSVYEGRNNEKLFF.

J is TRBJ2-3 and V is TRBV7-9; TCRdb's D call, TRBD1, is unchecked because there is no DNA. From germline, CDR1 is SEHNR and CDR2 FQNEAQ (reference sequence). This CDR3 is 15 amino acids long. The CDR3 sequence is CASSTDDRGADTQYF. Based on the CDR3 plus reference TRBV7-9 and TRBJ2-3, the full variable domain is DTGVSQNPRHKITKRGQNVTFRCDPISEHNRLYWYRQTLGQGPEFLTYFQNEAQLEKSRLLSDRFSAERPKGSFSTLEIQRTEQGDSAMYLCASSTDDRGADTQYFGPGTRLTVL.

The J gene is TRBJ2-7, the V gene TRBV6-2 or TRBV6-3; TCRdb selects TRBD1, and the lack of DNA leaves this call unchecked. The CDR3 contains 17 residues. Germline CDR1 MNHEY, CDR2 SVGEGT. The CDR3 loop reads CASSRPSDRASSYEQYF.

V and J are TRBV15 and TRBJ1-2. CDR1 and CDR2 from the germline V gene are LNHNV and YYDKDF (reference sequence). The CDR3 has 13 residues. CDR3 sequence: CATSPPADYGYTF.

This chain links TRBV4-3 with TRBJ2-5. The CDR3 runs to 13 residues. CDR1 LGHNA and CDR2 YSLEER come from the germline V gene. The CDR3: CASSQVVEETQYF.

CDR3 region: CASTTGTSGDNEQFF. The J gene is TRBJ2-1, the V gene TRBV27; TCRdb's D gene call, TRBD2, goes unchecked for lack of DNA. CDR1 and CDR2 from the germline V gene are MNHEY and SMNVEV (reference sequence). CDR3 length: 15 amino acids.

The chain combines TRBV12-3 or TRBV12-4 with TRBJ2-7. The CDR3 contains 13 residues. CDR3: CASSFQVAYEQHF.

CDR3 region: CASSIKRDPRTEAFF. This sequence joins TRBV5-6 and TRBJ1-1; lacking DNA, the TRBD1 call made by TCRdb goes unchecked. The length of the CDR3 is 15 residues. CDR1 SGHDT and CDR2 YYEEEE come from the germline V gene.

The chain links TRBV27 to TRBJ2-5. CDR1 MNHEY and CDR2 SMNVEV come from the germline V gene (reference sequence). The CDR3 consists of 12 residues. CDR3 residues: CASSTVGETQYF.

The CDR3 here is CASSLGGAATYEQYF. The chain carries TRBV7-3 and TRBJ2-7; TCRdb outputs TRBD1, but without DNA this stays unchecked. CDR3 length equals 15 residues. The germline V gene has CDR1 SGHTA and CDR2 FQGTGA.

This chain connects TRBV7-3 to TRBJ2-5; absent DNA, TCRdb's TRBD2 call cannot be checked. The CDR3 runs 15 residues. Germline CDR1 is SGHTA and CDR2 is FQGTGA. The CDR3 is CASSLMQGGLETQYF. The full variable domain, rest sourced from reference TRBV7-3 and TRBJ2-5, is GAGVSQTPSNKVTEKGKYVELRCDPISGHTALYWYRQSLGQGPEFLIYFQGTGAADDSGLPNDRFFAVRPEGSVSTLKIQRTERGDSAVYLCASSLMQGGLETQYFGPGTRLLVL.

This chain's CDR3 is CATSRPKTGSTEAFF. This chain uses TRBV15 with TRBJ1-1; TCRdb proposes TRBD1, but this gene call is untestable without DNA. This CDR3 comprises 15 residues. Germline values: CDR1 LNHNV, CDR2 YYDKDF (reference sequence).

The chain is built from TRBV29-1 and TRBJ1-5; TCRdb's D gene call, TRBD1, goes unchecked for lack of DNA. Per germline, CDR1 SQVTM and CDR2 ANQGSEA. The CDR3 loop spans 14 amino acids. CDR3 loop: CSARGGGLDQPQHF. Complete variable domain (other parts from reference TRBV29-1 and TRBJ1-5): SAVISQKPSRDICQRGTSLTIQCQVDSQVTMMFWYRQQPGQSLTLIATANQGSEATYESGFVIDKFPISRPNLTFSTLTVSNMSPEDSSIYLCSARGGGLDQPQHFGDGTRLSIL.